This TCR beta chain was sequenced during a study of T cells in Graves' hyperthyroidism and ophthalmopathy. CDR3 length equals 11 residues. V lost 0 bases and J lost 12, with 8 bases in between. Germline V gives CDR1 DFQATT, CDR2 SNEGSKA (reference sequence). Overall study findings and caveats: Most thyroid clonotypes expanded above 0.001 were also detected in blood. A model built on 13 V-J features separated ophthalmopathy from stable hyperthyroidism.

Lactation, pregnancy, other autoimmune disease or uncontrolled infection led to exclusion of patients. This clonotype has ten or more counts. What it binds is not known. The CDR3 regions of TCR beta were amplified from RNA transcripts. HTBI primers were the set used in a first-round RT-PCR of the TCR CDR3. MiXCR, applied by TCRdb to the multiplex PCR reads, yields one record per CDR3 protein. The data hold nearly 750,000 distinct CDR3 sequences, with roughly a third observed a single time. The origin of this receptor is a woman between 40 and 55 years old with Graves' hyperthyroidism. The sequenced material came from blood. The rearrangement joins TRBV20-1 to TRBJ1-4, with a possible D match to TRBD1 (6 bases). The CDR3 DNA follows: TGCAGTGCTAGAGATAGGGGGGAACTGTTTTTT. It specifies CSARDRGELFF.